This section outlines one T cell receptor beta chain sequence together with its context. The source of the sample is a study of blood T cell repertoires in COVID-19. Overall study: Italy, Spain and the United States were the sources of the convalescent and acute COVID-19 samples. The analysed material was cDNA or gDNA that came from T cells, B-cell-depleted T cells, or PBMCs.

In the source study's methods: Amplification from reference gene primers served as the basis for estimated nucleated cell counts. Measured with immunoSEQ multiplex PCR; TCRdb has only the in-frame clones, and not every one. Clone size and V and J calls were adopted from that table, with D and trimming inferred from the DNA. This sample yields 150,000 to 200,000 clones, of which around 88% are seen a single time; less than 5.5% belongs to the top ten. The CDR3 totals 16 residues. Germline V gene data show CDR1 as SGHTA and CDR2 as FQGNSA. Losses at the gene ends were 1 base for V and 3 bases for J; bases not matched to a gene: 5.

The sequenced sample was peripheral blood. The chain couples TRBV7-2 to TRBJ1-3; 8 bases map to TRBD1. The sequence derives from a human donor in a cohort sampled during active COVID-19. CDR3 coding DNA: TGTGCCAGCAGCTTAGACCCGACAGGGGTTGGAAACACCATATATTTT. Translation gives CASSLDPTGVGNTIYF.